Included here is one T cell receptor (beta chain) sequence, with context. Its antigen is undetermined. Time point noted: week 5, during vaccination. Doses consisted of 300 ug of mutant IDH1 20-mer peptide each, paired with topical imiquimod. This sample was included in a study of a mutant IDH1 vaccine in newly diagnosed glioma. Study context: Patients had received radiotherapy, temozolomide, or both previously, most receiving both.

This CDR3 is built from 15 residues. J lost 4 bases, V lost 2 bases, and 9 bases had no gene match. CDR1 and CDR2 from the germline V gene are GTSNPN and SVGIG (reference sequence). TCRdb's table, derived via immunoSEQ multiplex PCR, lists solely in-frame clones and lacks some. The table shows 53,000 or so clones, with roughly 78% occurring only once. The chain employs TRBV30 and TRBJ2-3; 7 bases agree with TRBD2. This specimen consisted of PBMCs, obtained from a glioma patient whose treatment included an IDH1 peptide vaccine. The TCR originated in a man aged 45 to 65 with glioma. CDR3 sequence reads: CAWSPFGGKSDTQYF. The CDR3 DNA reads as TGTGCCTGGAGTCCCTTCGGGGGGAAGTCAGATACGCAGTATTTT. The full variable domain, completed using reference TRBV30 and TRBJ2-3, is SQTIHQWPATLVQPVGSPLSLECTVEGTSNPNLYWYRQAAGRGLQLLFYSVGIGQISSEVPQNLSASRPQDRQFILSSKKLLLSDSGFYLCAWSPFGGKSDTQYFGPGTRLTVL.